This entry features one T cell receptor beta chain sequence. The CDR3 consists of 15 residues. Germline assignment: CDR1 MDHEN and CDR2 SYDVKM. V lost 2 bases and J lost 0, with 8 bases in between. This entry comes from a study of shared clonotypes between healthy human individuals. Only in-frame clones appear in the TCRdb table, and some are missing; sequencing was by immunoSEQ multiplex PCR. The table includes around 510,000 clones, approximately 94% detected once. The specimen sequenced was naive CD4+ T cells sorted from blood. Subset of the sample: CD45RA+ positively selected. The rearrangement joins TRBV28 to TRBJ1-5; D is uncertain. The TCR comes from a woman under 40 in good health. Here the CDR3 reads CASSLEQLSNQPQHF. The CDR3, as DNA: TGTGCCAGCAGTTTAGAGCAACTTAGCAATCAGCCCCAGCATTTT.